The entry below describes one T cell receptor (beta chain). The T cells that were sequenced for TCR beta were CD8+ and CD4+ cells from blood. Trimming cost V 5 bases and J 4 bases, with 12 bases left between them. Germline CDR1 and CDR2: SGHRS and YFSETQ. The CDR3 has 13 amino acids. The source of the sample is a study of CD8 T cells in Susac syndrome. Study context: Within the sequenced Susac syndrome patient group, six exhibited active disease and under 10 were in remission.

An input of roughly 0.5 to 1 ug of RNA was subjected to reverse transcription using random hexamers. TCRdb redid the calling of the immunoSEQ multiplex PCR reads with MiXCR, one entry per CDR3 protein. The profile shows roughly 200,000 distinct CDR3 sequences, 85% to 95% of them singletons. Sequencing used CD4+ T cells from PBMCs. The TCR was taken from a human donor with Susac syndrome. The J gene is TRBJ1-2, the V gene TRBV5-1, with a tentative D call TRBD1 (5 bases). CDR3 coding DNA: TGCGCCAGCAGGGGGGTAGGCGCCTATGGCTACACCTTC. This encodes CASRGVGAYGYTF.